These 3 T cell receptor beta chains originate from one sample sequenced in a study of cytomegalovirus exposure and HLA in healthy donors. Amplification used 60 Vbeta primers and 13 Jbeta primers. The assay was immunoSEQ multiplex PCR, and TCRdb's table has in-frame clones only and misses some. In the table there are about 89,000 clones, less than 10% of which are singletons. The sample was PBMCs. The receptors here all came from a man aged 45-65 years in good health and CMV-seropositive.

This clone has more than one count but fewer than ten. V gene TRBV5-1 combines with J gene TRBJ2-5, with 10 bases identical to TRBD2. V trimming: 0 bases; J trimming: 5 bases; junction bases outside the gene matches: 4. CDR1 SGHRS and CDR2 YFSETQ come from the germline V gene. The CDR3 is made up of 15 amino acids. The CDR3 region is CASSLASGRGETQYF. The CDR3 coding sequence is TGCGCCAGCAGCTTGGCTAGCGGGAGAGGGGAGACCCAGTACTTC. Based on the CDR3 plus reference TRBV5-1 and TRBJ2-5, the full variable domain is KAGVTQTPRYLIKTRGQQVTLSCSPISGHRSVSWYQQTPGQGLQFLFEYFSETQRNKGNFPGRFSGRQFSNSRSEMNVSTLELGDSALYLCASSLASGRGETQYFGPGTRLLVL.

The J gene is TRBJ2-5, the V gene TRBV29-1; D is perhaps TRBD1 (5 bases). Germline lookup yields CDR1 SQVTM and CDR2 ANQGSEA. This CDR3 contains 13 residues. Trimming left V 4 bases short and J 5 bases short, with 14 bases between. DNA for the CDR3: TGCAGCGTTGGGTTACAGGCTCGCGAGACCCAGTACTTC. It translates to CSVGLQARETQYF. Full variable domain (remainder filled in from reference TRBV29-1 and TRBJ2-5): SAVISQKPSRDICQRGTSLTIQCQVDSQVTMMFWYRQQPGQSLTLIATANQGSEATYESGFVIDKFPISRPNLTFSTLTVSNMSPEDSSIYLCSVGLQARETQYFGPGTRLLVL.

This sequence joins TRBV6-5 and TRBJ2-3, with a possible D match to TRBD2 (6 bases). Germline values: CDR1 MNHEY, CDR2 SVGAGI. This CDR3 comprises 16 residues. The V gene lost 2 bases and the J gene lost 4 bases, with 16 bases spanning the gap. The CDR3 loop is CASSYRRLGSADTQYF. Written as DNA, the CDR3 is TGTGCCAGCAGTTACCGGCGTCTCGGGAGCGCAGATACGCAGTATTTT.